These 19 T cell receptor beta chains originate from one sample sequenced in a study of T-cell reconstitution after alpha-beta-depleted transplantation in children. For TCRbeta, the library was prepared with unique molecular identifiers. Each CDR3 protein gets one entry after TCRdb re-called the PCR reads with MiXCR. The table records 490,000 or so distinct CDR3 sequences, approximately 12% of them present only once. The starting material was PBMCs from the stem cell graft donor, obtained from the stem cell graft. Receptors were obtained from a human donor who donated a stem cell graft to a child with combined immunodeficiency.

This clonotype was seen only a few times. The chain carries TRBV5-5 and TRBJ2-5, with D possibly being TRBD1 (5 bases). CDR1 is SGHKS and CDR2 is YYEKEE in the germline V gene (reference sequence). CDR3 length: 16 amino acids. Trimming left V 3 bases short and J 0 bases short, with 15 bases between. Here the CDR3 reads CASSSQGGSYQETQYF. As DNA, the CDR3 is TGTGCCAGCAGCTCCCAGGGCGGCTCGTACCAAGAGACCCAGTACTTC.

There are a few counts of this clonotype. The CDR3 region is CASSARRGQVSYEQYF. DNA of the CDR3: TGTGCCAGCTCCGCCAGGCGGGGACAGGTTTCCTACGAGCAGTACTTC. The chain uses TRBV18 and TRBJ2-7, with 8 bases that match TRBD1. CDR3 length equals 16 residues. Trimming removed 6 bases from V and 1 base from J; junction bases left unmatched: 11. CDR1 and CDR2 (germline): KGHSH, LQKENI.

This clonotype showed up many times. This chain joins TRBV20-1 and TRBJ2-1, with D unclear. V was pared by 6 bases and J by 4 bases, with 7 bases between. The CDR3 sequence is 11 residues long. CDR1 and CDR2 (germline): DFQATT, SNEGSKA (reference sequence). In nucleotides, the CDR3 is TGCAGTGCCCTAAATTACAATGAGCAGTTCTTC. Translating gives CSALNYNEQFF.

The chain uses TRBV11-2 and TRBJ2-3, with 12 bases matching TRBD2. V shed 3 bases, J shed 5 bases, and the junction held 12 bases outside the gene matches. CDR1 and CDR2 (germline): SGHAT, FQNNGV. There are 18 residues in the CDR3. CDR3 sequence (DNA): TGTGCCAGCAGCTTCCTACCCCCTAGCGGGAGGGAAAGAGATACGCAGTATTTT. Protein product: CASSFLPPSGRERDTQYF. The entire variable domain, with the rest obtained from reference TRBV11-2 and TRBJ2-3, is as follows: EAGVAQSPRYKIIEKRQSVAFWCNPISGHATLYWYQQILGQGPKLLIQFQNNGVVDDSQLPKDRFSAERLKGVDSTLKIQPAKLEDSAVYLCASSFLPPSGRERDTQYFGPGTRLTVL.

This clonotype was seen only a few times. CDR3 sequence (DNA): TGTGCCAGCAGTTACTCGCCGGCTCTCGAGCAGTACTTC. It codes for CASSYSPALEQYF. The genes are TRBV6-5 and TRBJ2-7; D unclear. The CDR3 is made up of 13 amino acids. CDR1 MNHEY and CDR2 SVGAGI come from the germline V gene. Trimming took 0 bases from V and 6 from J, leaving 9 bases between them.

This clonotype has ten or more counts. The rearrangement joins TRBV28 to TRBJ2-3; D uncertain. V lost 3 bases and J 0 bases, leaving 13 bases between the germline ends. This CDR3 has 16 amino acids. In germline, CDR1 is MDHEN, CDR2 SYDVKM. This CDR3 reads CASSFTDVLSTDTQYF. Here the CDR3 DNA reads TGTGCCAGCAGTTTTACGGACGTATTAAGCACAGATACGCAGTATTTT.

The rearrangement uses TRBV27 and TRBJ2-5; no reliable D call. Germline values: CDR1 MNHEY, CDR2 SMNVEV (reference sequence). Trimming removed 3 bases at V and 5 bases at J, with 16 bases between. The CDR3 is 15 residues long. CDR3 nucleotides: TGTGCCAGCAGTTTGCTTTCCGGCTCCCCGGAGACCCAGTACTTC. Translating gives CASSLLSGSPETQYF.

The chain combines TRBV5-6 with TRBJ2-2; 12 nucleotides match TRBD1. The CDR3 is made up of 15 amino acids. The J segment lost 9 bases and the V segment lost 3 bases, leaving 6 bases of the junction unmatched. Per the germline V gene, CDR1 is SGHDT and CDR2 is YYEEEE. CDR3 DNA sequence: TGTGCCAGCAGCTCTGGGACAGGGGGCTCGTGGGAGCTGTTTTTT. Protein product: CASSSGTGGSWELFF.

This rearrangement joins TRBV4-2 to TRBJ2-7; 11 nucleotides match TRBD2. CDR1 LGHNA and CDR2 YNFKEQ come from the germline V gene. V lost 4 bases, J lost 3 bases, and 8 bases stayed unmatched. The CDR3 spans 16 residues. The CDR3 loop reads CASSPASSGGYYEQYF. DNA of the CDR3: TGTGCCAGCAGCCCGGCGTCTAGCGGGGGGTACTACGAGCAGTACTTC.

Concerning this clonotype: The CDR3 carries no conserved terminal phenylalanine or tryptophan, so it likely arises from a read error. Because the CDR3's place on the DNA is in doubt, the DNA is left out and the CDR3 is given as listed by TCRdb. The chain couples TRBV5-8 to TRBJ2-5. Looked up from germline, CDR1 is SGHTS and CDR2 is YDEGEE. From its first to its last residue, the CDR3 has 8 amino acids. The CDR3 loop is CASSRSGL.

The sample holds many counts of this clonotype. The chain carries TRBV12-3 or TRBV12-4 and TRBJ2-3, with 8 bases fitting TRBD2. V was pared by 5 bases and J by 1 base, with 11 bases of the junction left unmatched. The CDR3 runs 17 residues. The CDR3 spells CASSTNQREWGTDTQYF. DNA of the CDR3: TGTGCCAGCAGTACGAACCAGCGGGAGTGGGGCACAGATACGCAGTATTTT.

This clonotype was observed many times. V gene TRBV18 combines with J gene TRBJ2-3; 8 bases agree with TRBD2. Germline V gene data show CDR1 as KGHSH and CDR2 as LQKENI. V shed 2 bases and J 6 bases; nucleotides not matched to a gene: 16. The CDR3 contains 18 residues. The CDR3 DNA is TGTGCCAGCTCACCAGCGCCCACTCTGAGCGGGAGTATCGATACGCAGTATTTT. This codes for CASSPAPTLSGSIDTQYF.

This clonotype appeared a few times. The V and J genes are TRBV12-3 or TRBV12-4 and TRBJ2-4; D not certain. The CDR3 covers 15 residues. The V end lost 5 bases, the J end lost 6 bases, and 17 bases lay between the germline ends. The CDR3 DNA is TGTGCCAGCAGTGGGTCTAGAGGCAGAGTAAACATTCAGTACTTC. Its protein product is CASSGSRGRVNIQYF.

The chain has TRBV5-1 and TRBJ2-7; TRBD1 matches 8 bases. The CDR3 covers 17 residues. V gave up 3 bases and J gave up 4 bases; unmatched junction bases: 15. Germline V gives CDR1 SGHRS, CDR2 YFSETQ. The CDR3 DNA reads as TGCGCCAGCAGCTCTCCAGGGACAGGACTGGGGTCATACGAGCAGTACTTC. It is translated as CASSSPGTGLGSYEQYF.

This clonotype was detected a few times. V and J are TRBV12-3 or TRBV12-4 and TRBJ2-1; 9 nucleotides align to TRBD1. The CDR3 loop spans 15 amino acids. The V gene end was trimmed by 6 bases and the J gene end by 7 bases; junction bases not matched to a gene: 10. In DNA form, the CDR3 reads TGTGCCAGCAGAACCGGGACAGGGAGCCGGAATGAGCAGTTCTTC. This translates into CASRTGTGSRNEQFF.

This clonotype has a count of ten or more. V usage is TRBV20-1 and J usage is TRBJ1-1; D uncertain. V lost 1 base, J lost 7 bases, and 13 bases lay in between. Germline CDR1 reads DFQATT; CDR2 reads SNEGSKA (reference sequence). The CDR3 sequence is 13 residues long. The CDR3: CSARVMDKIEAFF. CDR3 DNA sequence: TGCAGTGCTAGAGTTATGGATAAAATTGAAGCTTTCTTT.

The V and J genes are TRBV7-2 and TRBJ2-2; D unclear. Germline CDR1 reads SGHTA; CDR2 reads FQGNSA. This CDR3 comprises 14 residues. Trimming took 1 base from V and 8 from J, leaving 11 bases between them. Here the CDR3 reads CASSLDSDWGELFF. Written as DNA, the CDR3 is TGTGCCAGCAGCTTAGACTCGGATTGGGGGGAGCTGTTTTTT.

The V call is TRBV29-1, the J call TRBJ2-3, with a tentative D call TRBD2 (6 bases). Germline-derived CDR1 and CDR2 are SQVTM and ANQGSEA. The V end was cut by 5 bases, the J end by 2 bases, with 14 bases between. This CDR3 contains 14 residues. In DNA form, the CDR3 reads TGCAGCGTTCCACTGGAGGGATACACAGATACGCAGTATTTT. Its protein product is CSVPLEGYTDTQYF.

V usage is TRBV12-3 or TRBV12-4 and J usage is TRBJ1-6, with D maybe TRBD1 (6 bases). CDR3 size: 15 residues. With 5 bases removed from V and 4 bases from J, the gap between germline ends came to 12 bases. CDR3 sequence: CASSARDTYNSPLHF. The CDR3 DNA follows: TGTGCCAGCAGTGCGAGGGACACATATAATTCACCCCTCCACTTT.